The T cell receptor beta chain described here comes from a study of shared clonotypes between healthy human individuals. It was into CD45RA+ naive and CD45RA-negative memory subsets that the CD4+ cells were split. Genomic DNA belonging to each subset was distributed in equal measure over several immunoSEQ plates. Libraries were prepared by immunoSEQ multiplex PCR; TCRdb keeps only in-frame clonotypes and omits some of them. The data hold roughly 2.4 million clones, with nearly 97% observed a single time. Findings of the study overall: The generation probabilities recorded for non-shared clonotypes fell below those of clonotypes shared by all four donors.

The CDR3 length is 14 residues. CDR1 is SGHVS, CDR2 FQNEAQ, per germline. V was cut by 2 bases and J by 1 base, with 6 bases left in between. As concerns this clone: Its antigen is currently unknown.

The V gene is TRBV7-8, the J gene TRBJ1-5; D call uncertain. Specimen: naive CD4+ T cells sorted from blood. Indicated subset: CD45RA+ positively selected. This TCR was recovered from a man aged 18-30 years in good health. The CDR3 sequence is CASSLPESNQPQHF. DNA for the CDR3: TGTGCCAGCAGCTTACCAGAGAGCAATCAGCCCCAGCATTTT.